This T cell receptor beta chain was captured in a study of T cell clonality in common variable immunodeficiency. The study, taken as a whole, reports: Fewer deletions and N-nucleotide insertions were reportedly seen in common variable immunodeficiency TCR beta sequences.

This clone was picked up many times. What it binds is unknown. Read coverage stops 3 residues before the CDR3 terminus; the germline J gene supplies the remainder. The data were produced by immunoSEQ multiplex PCR, yet TCRdb's version contains in-frame clones alone and is incomplete. Altogether tens of thousands of clones were found in the sample, and no singletons occur. Trimming removed 7 bases at V and 1 base at J, with 16 bases between. The CDR3 is 14 residues long. Germline V CDR1 and CDR2: SQVTM, ANQGSEA. This chain uses TRBV29-1 with TRBJ2-5; D may correspond to TRBD1 or TRBD2 (5 bases each). The clonotype comes from a person between 18 and 75 years old in good health. Sequenced input: peripheral blood mononuclear cells. The CDR3 protein is CSAEGSDFQETQYF. Partial CDR3 DNA: TGCAGCGCCGAGGGGTCCGATTTCCAAGAGACC.